The clone carrying this TCR beta chain was found a few times. Its antigen remains unidentified. This sample is part of a study of cytomegalovirus exposure and HLA in healthy donors. Notes on the study in general: Trimming of TCR beta V- and J-genes showed a link, identified in a later analysis, to a missense DCLRE1C variant. TRBV6-2, TRBV6-3 and other indistinguishable V segments were excluded. The records held CMV serostatus as the only immune exposure information. Within an earlier analysis, most TCR beta V segments proved productive either about 90% or about 30% of the time.

Use of 60 Vbeta and 13 Jbeta primers characterized the PCR. Sequenced by immunoSEQ multiplex PCR; TCRdb stores in-frame clones only, minus some. The profile shows around 99,000 clones, around 70% of them singletons. Looked up from germline, CDR1 is SGHRS and CDR2 is YFSETQ. The CDR3 loop spans 16 amino acids. Trimming removed 4 bases from V and 0 bases from J; junction bases left unmatched: 4. This clonotype was obtained from a woman in her seventies in good health and CMV-seropositive. The source material was PBMCs. The rearrangement uses TRBV5-1 and TRBJ1-3; the match to TRBD1 covers 10 bases. For the CDR3, the DNA is TGCGCCAGCAGCGAGGGACAGGGGTACTCTGGAAACACCATATATTTT. Amino acids: CASSEGQGYSGNTIYF.